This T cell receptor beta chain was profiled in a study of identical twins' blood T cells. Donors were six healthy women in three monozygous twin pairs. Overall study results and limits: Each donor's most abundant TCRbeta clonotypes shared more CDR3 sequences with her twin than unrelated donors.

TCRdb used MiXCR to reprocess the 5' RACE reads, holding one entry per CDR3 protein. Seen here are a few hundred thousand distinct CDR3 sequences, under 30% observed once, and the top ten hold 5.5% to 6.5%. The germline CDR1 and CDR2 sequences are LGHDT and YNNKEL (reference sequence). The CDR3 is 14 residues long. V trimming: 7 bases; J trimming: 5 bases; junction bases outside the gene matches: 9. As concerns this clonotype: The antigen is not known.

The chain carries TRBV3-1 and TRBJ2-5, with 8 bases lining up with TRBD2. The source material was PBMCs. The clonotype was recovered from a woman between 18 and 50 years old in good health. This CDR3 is CASTTGTRGETQYF. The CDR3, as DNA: TGTGCCAGCACCACCGGGACTAGAGGGGAGACCCAGTACTTC.